A selection of T cell receptor beta chains follows, all from one sample in a study of cytomegalovirus exposure and HLA in healthy donors. The method was immunoSEQ multiplex PCR; TCRdb's version includes in-frame clones alone and lacks a portion of them. The sample consists of approximately 97,000 clones, 80% to 95% of them appearing once. The source material was PBMCs. The receptors shown here come from a woman aged 25 to 39 in good health and CMV-seropositive. The CDR3 runs from the conserved cysteine through the conserved F or W. A D gene is named only where the DNA matches it firmly. Clone size is not always given. Where it is, it says once, few, many or a class for expanded clones.

v_call,clone_size,d_call,j_call,cdr3_aa,cdr3_nt
TRBV6-5,.,.,TRBJ2-3,CASSRRVEDTQYF,TGTGCCAGCAGTCGCCGGGTGGAGGATACGCAGTATTTT
TRBV7-8,.,.,TRBJ2-7,CASSLSVTYEQYF,TGTGCCAGCAGCTTATCGGTAACCTACGAGCAGTACTTC
TRBV2,.,TRBD1,TRBJ2-4,CASSSHRDRVVQYF,TGTGCCAGCAGTTCTCACCGGGACAGGGTTGTTCAGTACTTC
TRBV18,.,TRBD1,TRBJ1-1,CASSPSRDRRLNTEAFF,TGTGCCAGCTCACCAAGTAGGGACAGGCGTCTCAACACTGAAGCTTTCTTT
TRBV28,.,.,TRBJ1-5,CASSFGATHNQPQHF,TGTGCCAGCAGTTTTGGGGCCACCCACAATCAGCCCCAGCATTTT
TRBV2,once,.,TRBJ1-1,CASSPSGSGTEAFF,TGTGCCAGCAGTCCCAGCGGCTCAGGCACTGAAGCTTTCTTT
TRBV19,.,.,TRBJ1-4,CASTSATNEKLFF,.
TRBV5-5,.,.,TRBJ2-1,CASSLEDSTRNEQFF,TGTGCCAGCAGCTTGGAAGACAGTACGCGGAATGAGCAGTTCTTC
TRBV15,few,TRBD2,TRBJ2-5,CATSVGGEGAQETQYF,TGTGCCACCAGCGTCGGGGGGGAAGGGGCCCAAGAGACCCAGTACTTC
TRBV5-6,.,.,TRBJ1-1,CASNPAGFRGGEAFF,TGTGCCAGCAACCCGGCGGGTTTCAGGGGAGGGGAAGCTTTCTTT
TRBV19,.,TRBD2,TRBJ2-7,CASSSRTSGNHEQYF,TGTGCCAGTAGTTCACGGACTAGCGGCAATCACGAGCAGTACTTC
TRBV7-7,once,TRBD1,TRBJ2-1,CASSSYGTGEGEQFF,TGTGCCAGCAGCAGTTATGGGACAGGGGAGGGTGAGCAGTTCTTC
TRBV5-1,.,.,TRBJ1-3,CASSLAGGSGNTIYF,TGCGCCAGCAGCTTGGCGGGGGGCTCTGGAAACACCATATATTTT
TRBV28,.,.,TRBJ1-2,CASKEETRYGYTF,TGTGCCAGCAAAGAAGAAACAAGATATGGCTACACCTTC
TRBV10-3,.,TRBD1,TRBJ1-1,CAARDRKDTEAFF,TGTGCCGCCCGGGACAGAAAAGACACTGAAGCTTTCTTT
TRBV6-5,.,.,TRBJ2-3,CASRPAGSRTDTQYF,TGTGCCAGCAGACCGGCGGGGAGTAGGACAGATACGCAGTATTTT
TRBV28,.,.,TRBJ1-2,CASTLTGNYGYTF,TGTGCCAGCACCCTAACGGGGAACTATGGCTACACCTTC
TRBV21-1,.,.,TRBJ1-5,CASSKASGVQPQHF,TGTGCCAGCAGCAAAGCATCGGGGGTCCAGCCCCAGCATTTT
TRBV19,.,TRBD2,TRBJ2-5,CASSTLAAQETQYF,TGTGCCAGTAGTACCCTAGCGGCACAAGAGACCCAGTACTTC
TRBV5-6,.,.,TRBJ1-5,CASSFPGQPQHF,TGTGCCAGCAGCTTTCCAGGTCAGCCCCAGCATTTT
TRBV6-1,.,.,TRBJ2-7,CASSEGLARAYEQYF,TGTGCCAGCAGTGAAGGGTTGGCCAGGGCCTACGAGCAGTACTTC
TRBV29-1,.,.,TRBJ1-1,CSAHSGITEAFF,TGCAGCGCCCACTCAGGAATCACTGAAGCTTTCTTT
TRBV7-2,.,.,TRBJ2-3,CASSLEFLGPKGRDTQYF,TGTGCCAGCAGCTTAGAGTTCTTAGGCCCAAAAGGGAGGGATACGCAGTATTTT
TRBV4-3,.,.,TRBJ1-2,CASSQDTYNYGYTF,TGCGCCAGCAGCCAAGACACATATAACTATGGCTACACCTTC
TRBV18,.,.,TRBJ2-3,CASSPGATDTQYF,TGTGCCAGCTCACCAGGGGCAACAGATACGCAGTATTTT
TRBV10-3,.,.,TRBJ2-7,CAIAGITYEQYF,TGTGCCATCGCAGGTATAACATACGAGCAGTACTTC
TRBV19,.,TRBD1,TRBJ1-5,CASSIVIGGRSNQPQHF,TGTGCCAGTAGTATAGTAATAGGGGGCCGAAGCAATCAGCCCCAGCATTTT
TRBV28,.,.,TRBJ2-7,CASSFPESYEQYF,TGTGCCAGCAGTTTCCCTGAGTCCTACGAGCAGTACTTC
TRBV29-1,.,.,TRBJ1-1,CSGVRNTEAFF,TGCAGCGGTGTGCGGAACACTGAAGCTTTCTTT
TRBV4-1,.,.,TRBJ2-7,CASSHELAVGYEQYF,TGCGCCAGCAGCCACGAACTAGCTGTGGGCTACGAGCAGTACTTC
TRBV5-1,.,TRBD1,TRBJ2-1,CASTFETGPYNEQFF,TGCGCCAGTACTTTTGAGACAGGGCCCTACAATGAGCAGTTCTTC
TRBV19,few,.,TRBJ2-7,CASSAPPNSYEQYF,TGTGCCAGTAGCGCCCCCCCTAATTCCTACGAGCAGTACTTC
TRBV27,once,.,TRBJ1-5,CASSLSPGPWPQHF,TGTGCCAGCAGTTTGTCGCCGGGTCCCTGGCCCCAGCATTTT
TRBV6-5,.,TRBD2,TRBJ2-7,CASSRKREASYEQYF,TGTGCCAGCAGCAGAAAGCGGGAGGCCTCCTACGAGCAGTACTTC
TRBV6-5,.,.,TRBJ2-7,CASGGTGDYEQYF,TGTGCCAGCGGTGGTACAGGAGATTACGAGCAGTACTTC
TRBV5-4,.,.,TRBJ2-7,CASSPGFSYEQYF,TGTGCCAGCAGCCCCGGTTTTAGTTACGAGCAGTACTTC
TRBV5-4,.,TRBD2,TRBJ2-7,CASSIRLAGTEQYF,TGTGCCAGCAGCATCCGACTAGCGGGTACCGAGCAGTACTTC